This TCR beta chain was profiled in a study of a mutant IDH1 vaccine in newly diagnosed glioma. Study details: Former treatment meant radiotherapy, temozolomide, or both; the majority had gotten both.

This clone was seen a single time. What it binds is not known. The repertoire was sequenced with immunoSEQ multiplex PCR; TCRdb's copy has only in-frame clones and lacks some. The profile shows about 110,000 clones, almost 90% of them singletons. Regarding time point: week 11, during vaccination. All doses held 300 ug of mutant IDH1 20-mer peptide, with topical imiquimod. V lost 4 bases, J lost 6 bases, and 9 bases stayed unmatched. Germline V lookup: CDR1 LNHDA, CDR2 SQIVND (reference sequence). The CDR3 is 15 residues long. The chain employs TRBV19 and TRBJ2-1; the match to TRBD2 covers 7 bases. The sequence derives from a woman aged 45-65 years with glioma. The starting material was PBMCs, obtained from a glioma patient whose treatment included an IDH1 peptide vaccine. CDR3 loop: CASSRTSARGNEQFF. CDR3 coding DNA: TGTGCCAGTAGTAGAACTAGCGCGAGGGGCAATGAGCAGTTCTTC.